The 5 T cell receptor beta chains below were found in one sample sequenced in a study of patients and donors after allogeneic stem cell transplantation. TCRdb re-analysed the RT-PCR reads in MiXCR, keeping a single row per CDR3 protein. Counted here are about 100,000 distinct CDR3 sequences, 35% to 45% occurring once; the ten biggest clones make up about 27%. Material for sequencing was blood, either unsorted or a sorted T cell fraction (not recorded which). The origin of the receptors is a human donor who was either an allogeneic HSCT recipient or a stem cell or donor lymphocyte infusion donor (not recorded which). It is not recorded whose cells these are; they may come from a transplant donor.

The CDR3 loop reads CASSLERNSPLHF. CDR3 coding DNA: TGTGCCAGCAGCTTAGAACGGAATTCACCCCTCCACTTT. The V and J genes are TRBV7-2 and TRBJ1-6; no reliable D call. Germline assignment: CDR1 SGHTA and CDR2 FQGNSA. V was shortened by 1 base and J by 7 bases, with 5 bases between the two germline ends. This CDR3 comprises 13 residues.

As DNA, the CDR3 is TGTGCCAGCAGCTTAGGAGACAGGTTATCCTACGAGCAGTACTTC. Translation: CASSLGDRLSYEQYF. This chain joins TRBV13 and TRBJ2-7; TRBD1 is a possible D gene (6 bases). Trimming shortened V by 0 bases and J by 1 base, and 10 bases separated the two germline ends. The CDR3 totals 15 residues. The germline V gene encodes CDR1 PRHDT and CDR2 FYEKMQ (reference sequence).

This clonotype was picked up a small number of times. The chain has TRBV29-1 and TRBJ2-1; 9 nucleotides align to TRBD2. The CDR3 covers 14 residues. The J segment lost 3 bases and the V segment lost 4 bases, leaving 4 bases of the junction unmatched. CDR1 and CDR2 from the germline V gene are SQVTM and ANQGSEA. The CDR3 DNA follows: TGCAGCGTTGCGGCTAGCGGGATCTACAATGAGCAGTTCTTC. This encodes CSVAASGIYNEQFF.

This clonotype has just a few counts. The V and J genes are TRBV5-1 and TRBJ1-1; tentative D call: TRBD1 (6 bases). Trimming took 4 bases from V and 6 from J, leaving 16 bases between them. Germline CDR1 and CDR2: SGHRS and YFSETQ. CDR3 length equals 14 residues. CDR3 residues: CASSPRGWSAEAFF. CDR3 DNA: TGCGCCAGCAGCCCGAGGGGGTGGAGCGCTGAAGCTTTCTTT.

V is TRBV4-2 and J is TRBJ2-6, with 7 bases that match TRBD1. CDR3 size: 19 residues. Germline-derived CDR1 and CDR2 are LGHNA and YNFKEQ. V was clipped by 4 bases and J by 0 bases; unmatched bases: 12. The CDR3, as DNA: TGTGCCAGCAGCCCTCAGACAGGGATCAGGCACTCTGGGGCCAACGTCCTGACTTTC. Amino acids: CASSPQTGIRHSGANVLTF.